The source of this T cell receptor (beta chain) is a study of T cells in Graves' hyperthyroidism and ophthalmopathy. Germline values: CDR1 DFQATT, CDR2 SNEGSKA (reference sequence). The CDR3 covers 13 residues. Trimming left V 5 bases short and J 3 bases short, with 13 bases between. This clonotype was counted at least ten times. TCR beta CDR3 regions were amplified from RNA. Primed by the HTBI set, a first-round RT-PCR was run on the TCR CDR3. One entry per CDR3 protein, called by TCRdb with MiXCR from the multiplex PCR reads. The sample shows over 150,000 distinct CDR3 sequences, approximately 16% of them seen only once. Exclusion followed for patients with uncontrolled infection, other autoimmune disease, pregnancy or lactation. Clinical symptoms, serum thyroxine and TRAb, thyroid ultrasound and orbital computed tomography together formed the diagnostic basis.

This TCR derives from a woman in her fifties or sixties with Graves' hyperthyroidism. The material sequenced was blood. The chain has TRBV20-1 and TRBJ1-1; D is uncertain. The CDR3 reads CSAFTTGYTEAFF. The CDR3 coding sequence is TGCAGTGCTTTCACGACTGGTTACACTGAAGCTTTCTTT.